This T cell receptor beta chain comes out of a study of control samples from healthy donors and cancer patients. Some clones are missing from TCRdb's copy, which holds only in-frame ones; the method was immunoSEQ multiplex PCR. The table has about 120,000 clones, around 89% seen once. The CDR3 covers 13 residues. The V gene lost 3 bases and the J gene lost 8 bases, with 14 bases spanning the gap. Germline CDR1 SGHDT, CDR2 YYEEEE. The V and J genes are TRBV5-6 and TRBJ1-2; D is undetermined. The sequenced material came from blood. This clonotype was sampled from an older woman in good health. CDR3 loop: CASSSPVARGYTF. The CDR3 DNA follows: TGTGCCAGCAGCTCCCCAGTGGCCCGAGGCTACACCTTC.